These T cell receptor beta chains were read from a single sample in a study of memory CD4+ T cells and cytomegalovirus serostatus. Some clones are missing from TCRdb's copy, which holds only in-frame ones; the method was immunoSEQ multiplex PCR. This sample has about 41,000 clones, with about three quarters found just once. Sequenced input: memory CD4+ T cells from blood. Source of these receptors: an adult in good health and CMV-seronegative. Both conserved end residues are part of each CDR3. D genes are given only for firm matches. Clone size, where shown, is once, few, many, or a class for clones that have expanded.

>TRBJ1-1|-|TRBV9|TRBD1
TGTGCCAGCAGCGGCCGGGACAGGGGCTACGCTGAAGCTTTCTTT
CASSGRDRGYAEAFF
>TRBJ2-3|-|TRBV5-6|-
TGTGCCAGCAGCTTGACGGTGAGAGATACGCAGTATTTT
CASSLTVRDTQYF
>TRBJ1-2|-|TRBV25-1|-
TGTGCCAGCAGTCAGAGTGGGGGCAGGAGGGGCTACACCTTC
CASSQSGGRRGYTF
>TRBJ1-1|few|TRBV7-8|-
TGTGCCAGCAGCTTAGTACAGGGCTGGATGAACACTGAAGCTTTCTTT
CASSLVQGWMNTEAFF
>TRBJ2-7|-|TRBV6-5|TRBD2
TGTGCCAGCAGTTATAGGGAGGGCTACGAGCAGTACTTC
CASSYREGYEQYF
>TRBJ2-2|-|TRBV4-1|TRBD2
TGCGCCAGCAGCTCTAGGACTAGCGGAATGACCGGGGAGCTGTTTTTT
CASSSRTSGMTGELFF
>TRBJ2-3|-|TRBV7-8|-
TGTGCCAGCAGCTTAGTATTAGTGCCAGAGTCTACGCAGTATTTT
CASSLVLVPESTQYF
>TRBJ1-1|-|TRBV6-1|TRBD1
TGTGCCAGCAGTAAGGGACAGCTAAACACTGAAGCTTTCTTT
CASSKGQLNTEAFF
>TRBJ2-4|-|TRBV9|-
TGTGCCAGCAGCGTAGGGTTGGGACAAAGGTGGGACATTCAGTACTTC
CASSVGLGQRWDIQYF
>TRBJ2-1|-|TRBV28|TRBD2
TGTGCCAGCAGTCTAAGGACTAGCGGCTCCTACAATGAGCAGTTCTTC
CASSLRTSGSYNEQFF
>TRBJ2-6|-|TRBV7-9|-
TGTGCCAGCAGCTTAATGGCTGGGGCCAACGTCCTGACTTTC
CASSLMAGANVLTF
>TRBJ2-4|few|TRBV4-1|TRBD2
TGCGCCAGCAGCCGAACCCTGGGACTAGCGGTGGGAAACATTCAGTACTTC
CASSRTLGLAVGNIQYF
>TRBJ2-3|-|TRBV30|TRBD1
TGTGCCTGGGGGAGAGGGACAGGCTCTACAGATACGCAGTATTTT
CAWGRGTGSTDTQYF
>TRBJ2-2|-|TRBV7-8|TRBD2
TGTGCCAGCAGCCATAGCGGGGCGAACACCGGGGAGCTGTTTTTT
CASSHSGANTGELFF
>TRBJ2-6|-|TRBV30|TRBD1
TGTGCCTGGAGGAGGGGGCGAACGTCTGGGGCCAACGTCCTGACTTTC
CAWRRGRTSGANVLTF
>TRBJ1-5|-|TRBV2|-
TGTGCCAGCAGCCCGGACAATCAGCCCCAGCATTTT
CASSPDNQPQHF
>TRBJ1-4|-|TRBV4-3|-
TGCGCCAGCAGCCAAGAACAGGGCTATGAAAAACTGTTTTTT
CASSQEQGYEKLFF
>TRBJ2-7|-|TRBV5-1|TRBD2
TGCGCCAGCAGCTCGACCGGGACTAGCGGCTCCTACGAGCAGTACTTC
CASSSTGTSGSYEQYF
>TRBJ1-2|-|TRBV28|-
TGTGCCAGCAGTTTAACCCACGGGGGCTACACCTTC
CASSLTHGGYTF
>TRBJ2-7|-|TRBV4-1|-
TGCGCCAGCAGCCTACAACAGGGCTACGAGCAGTACTTC
CASSLQQGYEQYF
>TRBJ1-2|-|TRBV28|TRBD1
TGTGCCAGCAGTTCCTCTGACAGGGGGCGACGCGGCTACACCTTC
CASSSSDRGRRGYTF
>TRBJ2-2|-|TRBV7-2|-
TGTGCCAGCAGCCGGGACTTCAACACCGGGGAGCTGTTTTTT
CASSRDFNTGELFF